The 5 T cell receptor beta chains reported below all come from one sample, sequenced in a study of cytomegalovirus exposure and HLA in healthy donors. Vbeta (60) and Jbeta (13) primers were used in the PCR. The protocol was immunoSEQ multiplex PCR, while the TCRdb copy is restricted to in-frame clones and leaves out a portion. The repertoire has under 70,000 clones, 60% to 80% of them found once; the top ten carry less than 3%. The sequenced material came from PBMCs. The source is a female donor in good health and CMV-seronegative.

This clone was counted between two and nine times. The CDR3 DNA follows: TGTGCCAGCAGCCCTTCCGCCCAGGGATGGTCTGGAAACACCATATATTTT. Translating gives CASSPSAQGWSGNTIYF. J is TRBJ1-3 and V is TRBV7-9, with TRBD1 as a possible D gene (5 bases). The V gene lost 5 bases and the J gene lost 1 base, with 18 bases spanning the gap. Germline V gives CDR1 SEHNR, CDR2 FQNEAQ (reference sequence). The CDR3 covers 17 residues.

The chain is built from TRBV6-1 and TRBJ1-3, with a possible D match to TRBD1 (5 bases). This CDR3 contains 13 residues. Trimming stripped 5 bases from V and 3 bases from J, with 8 bases between. The germline V gene encodes CDR1 MNHNS and CDR2 SASEGT. CDR3 protein: CASSRGDGNTIYF. The CDR3 DNA reads as TGTGCCAGCAGTAGGGGTGATGGAAACACCATATATTTT.

The chain uses TRBV5-1 and TRBJ1-2, with 11 nucleotides matching TRBD1. This CDR3 has 14 residues. Germline assignment: CDR1 SGHRS and CDR2 YFSETQ. Germline trimming cut 7 bases from V and 7 bases from J; bases unmatched to any gene: 9. The CDR3 DNA reads as TGCGCCAGCGGAATGGACAGGGGGCGGGCTGGCTACACCTTC. It translates to CASGMDRGRAGYTF. The full variable domain, rest sourced from reference TRBV5-1 and TRBJ1-2, is KAGVTQTPRYLIKTRGQQVTLSCSPISGHRSVSWYQQTPGQGLQFLFEYFSETQRNKGNFPGRFSGRQFSNSRSEMNVSTLELGDSALYLCASGMDRGRAGYTFGSGTRLTVV.

This chain connects TRBV4-2 to TRBJ2-2; 7 nucleotides line up with TRBD1. J gave up 1 base and V 3 bases, and 2 bases lay outside the gene matches. Germline V CDR1 and CDR2: LGHNA, YNFKEQ. This CDR3 is 15 amino acids long. CDR3 loop: CASSHRDRNTGELFF. As DNA, the CDR3 is TGTGCCAGCAGCCACCGGGACAGGAACACCGGGGAGCTGTTTTTT.

J is TRBJ2-7 and V is TRBV18; 9 bases line up with TRBD1. Germline trimming cut 5 bases from V and 3 bases from J; bases unmatched to any gene: 17. This CDR3 has 18 residues. CDR1 KGHSH and CDR2 LQKENI come from the germline V gene. The CDR3: CASSWSPGTGMGDYEQYF. The CDR3 DNA reads as TGTGCCAGCTCATGGAGTCCCGGGACAGGGATGGGGGACTACGAGCAGTACTTC.